What follows describes a single TCR beta chain. Its antigen is unknown. Being one base from a much bigger clone, this may be a read error. A second roughly 7 to 12 cycle PCR used barcoded and J-beta primers. TCRdb re-called the 5' RACE reads through MiXCR, storing one row per CDR3 protein. The data hold 1 million to 1.2 million distinct CDR3 sequences, with around two fifths observed a single time. CDR3 length: 13 residues. CDR1 MNHEY and CDR2 SVGAGI come from the germline V gene. The sample comes from a study of blood T cells in healthy people across ages. The study's findings and limits: The unsorted PBMCs prevented any conclusive comparison of naive versus antigen-experienced cells.

RNA extraction gave at least 6 micrograms of total RNA per sample. This clonotype originated in a man aged 18 to 29 in good health. The sequencing input was blood. V gene TRBV6-5 combines with J gene TRBJ1-2; no definite D call. DNA of the CDR3: TGTGCCAGCGGTTATGGGCCAGCTTATGGCTACACCTTC. It codes for CASGYGPAYGYTF.